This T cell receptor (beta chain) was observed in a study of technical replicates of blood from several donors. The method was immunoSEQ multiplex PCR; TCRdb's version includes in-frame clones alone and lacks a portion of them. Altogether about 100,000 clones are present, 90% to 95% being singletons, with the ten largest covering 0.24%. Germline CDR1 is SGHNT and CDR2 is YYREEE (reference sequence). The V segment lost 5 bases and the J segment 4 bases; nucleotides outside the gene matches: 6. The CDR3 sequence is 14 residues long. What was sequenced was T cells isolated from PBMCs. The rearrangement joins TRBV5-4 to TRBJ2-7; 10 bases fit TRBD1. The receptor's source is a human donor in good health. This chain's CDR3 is CASRRTGGGYEQYF. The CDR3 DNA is TGTGCCAGCAGAAGGACAGGGGGGGGTTACGAGCAGTACTTC.